This TCR beta chain was found in a study of blood T cells in healthy people across ages. Overall study: Roughly one uniquely barcoded beta molecule per two T cells was captured.

Ten or more counts support this clonotype. Its antigen is not known. General observations from the study: Older age coincided with a roughly linear decline in TCR beta diversity per million T cells.

Sample-barcoded 5' priming and a J-beta primer mix drove a second PCR of 7 to 11 cycles. TCRdb analysed the 5' RACE reads with MiXCR anew, one entry per CDR3 protein. In the table there are fewer than 2,000,000 distinct CDR3 sequences, 34% of which are singletons. The TCR originated in a woman between 25 and 40 years old in good health. The source material was blood.

CDR3 protein: CSVVGDRASLLSTDTQYF. The DNA for the CDR3 is TGCAGCGTTGTAGGCGACAGGGCCAGCCTATTATCCACAGATACGCAGTATTTT. The chain carries TRBV29-1 and TRBJ2-3, with TRBD1 identical over 7 bases. The CDR3 totals 18 residues. Germline loops: CDR1 SQVTM, CDR2 ANQGSEA. After removal of 4 bases from V and 2 bases from J, the junction contained 18 bases not matched to a gene.